The 29 T cell receptor beta chains given below trace back to one sample, sequenced in a study of low-dose radiotherapy and immunotherapy resistance in tumors. Noted time point: before trial treatment. Both TCRalpha and TCRbeta chains were reverse transcribed with V-gene-specific primers. A constant-region primer paired with the V-primer adapter amplified TCRs over about 19 PCR cycles. TCRdb passed the reads through MiXCR, listing each CDR3 protein once. The sample contains tens of thousands of distinct CDR3 sequences, around 17% of which appear only once. Source: PBMCs, taken before treatment. These receptor sequences come from a male donor with prostate cancer.

This clonotype has at least ten counts. The gene calls are TRBV29-1 and TRBJ2-7; no clear D gene. Trimming took 4 bases from V and 2 from J, leaving 9 bases between them. From germline, CDR1 is SQVTM and CDR2 ANQGSEA. The CDR3 consists of 12 residues. CDR3 coding DNA: TGCAGCGTTGTTGGTGGGACCTACGAGCAGTACTTC. Translated: CSVVGGTYEQYF.

This clonotype was observed at least ten times. The chain is built from TRBV14 and TRBJ1-6; TRBD1 agrees at 8 bases. CDR1 is SGHDN and CDR2 is FVKESK in the germline V gene. This CDR3 comprises 13 residues. With V trimmed by 8 bases and J by 7 bases, 4 bases remained unmatched. For the CDR3, the DNA is TGTGCCAGCGGGCGACAGGGGAATTCACCCCTCCACTTT. Translated, it gives CASGRQGNSPLHF.

The sample holds many counts of this clonotype. The V and J genes are TRBV24-1 and TRBJ2-2; D is ambiguous. The CDR3 spans 14 residues. Trimming stripped 4 bases from V and 1 base from J, with 6 bases between. Germline V gives CDR1 KGHDR, CDR2 SFDVKD. CDR3 protein: CATSEPGNTGELFF. The CDR3 DNA is TGTGCCACCAGTGAGCCAGGGAACACCGGGGAGCTGTTTTTT.

This clonotype came up many times. In DNA form, the CDR3 reads TGCGCCAGCAGCCAAGATTGGGGGCTTGAGCAGTTCTTC. Translated: CASSQDWGLEQFF. The chain links TRBV4-1 to TRBJ2-1; D may be TRBD1 (6 bases). The V end lost 0 bases, the J end lost 9 bases, and 9 bases lay between the germline ends. Looked up from germline, CDR1 is MGHRA and CDR2 is YSYEKL. The length of the CDR3 is 13 residues.

This chain links TRBV6-4 with TRBJ1-6, with D unclear. The germline V gene encodes CDR1 MRHNA and CDR2 SNTAGT. The CDR3 has 14 amino acids. Trimming took off 4 bases at V and 9 bases at J, with 13 bases between the two ends. The CDR3 loop is CASSVEGGSSPLHF. CDR3 in DNA: TGTGCCAGCAGTGTCGAGGGTGGAAGTTCACCCCTCCACTTT.

The chain combines TRBV5-6 with TRBJ1-2; D unclear. The CDR3 has 15 residues. Germline V lookup: CDR1 SGHDT, CDR2 YYEEEE. V dropped 4 bases and J dropped 8 bases, with 21 bases sitting between them. The chain's CDR3 is CASSAGLGQVYGYTF. DNA for the CDR3: TGTGCCAGCAGCGCGGGCCTAGGGCAGGTCTACGGCTACACCTTC.

This clonotype appeared a few times. V usage is TRBV6-2 or TRBV6-3 and J usage is TRBJ1-2; the match to TRBD1 covers 7 bases. Unmatched junction bases numbered 1, after V lost 0 bases and J lost 6 bases. Germline assignment: CDR1 MNHEY and CDR2 SVGEGT. The CDR3 covers 13 residues. CDR3 region: CASSYSGGDGYTF. CDR3 DNA sequence: TGTGCCAGCAGTTACTCAGGGGGCGATGGCTACACCTTC.

In this sample, this clonotype turned up many times. This rearrangement joins TRBV5-1 to TRBJ2-7, with a weak D call TRBD1 (6 bases). Trimming pared 4 bases from V and 5 bases from J, leaving 16 bases between. Per germline, CDR1 SGHRS and CDR2 YFSETQ. The CDR3 spans 14 residues. CDR3 nucleotides: TGCGCCAGCAGCCTGGTTGGGACACCTGACGAGCAGTACTTC. It specifies CASSLVGTPDEQYF.

In this sample, this clonotype turned up many times. The genes are TRBV5-5 and TRBJ2-5; 8 bases agree with TRBD2. Germline CDR1 and CDR2: SGHKS and YYEKEE (reference sequence). V trimming: 4 bases; J trimming: 1 base; junction bases outside the gene matches: 9. The CDR3 runs 16 residues. CDR3 residues: CASSPGTRPIQETQYF. The CDR3 nucleotides are TGTGCCAGCAGCCCGGGGACTAGGCCCATCCAAGAGACCCAGTACTTC. Full variable domain (remainder filled in from reference TRBV5-5 and TRBJ2-5): DAGVTQSPTHLIKTRGQQVTLRCSPISGHKSVSWYQQVLGQGPQFIFQYYEKEERGRGNFPDRFSARQFPNYSSELNVNALLLGDSALYLCASSPGTRPIQETQYFGPGTRLLVL.

This clonotype was seen repeatedly, ten times or more. The rearrangement joins TRBV14 to TRBJ1-5, with D maybe TRBD1 (5 bases). In germline, CDR1 is SGHDN, CDR2 FVKESK. This CDR3 has 16 amino acids. V lost 0 bases and J lost 6, with 15 bases in between. This CDR3 is CASSQELGRLSQPQHF. The CDR3 DNA follows: TGTGCCAGCAGCCAAGAATTGGGACGGCTTTCTCAGCCCCAGCATTTT.

Comments on this clonotype: A read error may be the cause here, since a much bigger clone is one base away. The V gene is TRBV30, the J gene TRBJ2-7; 7 nucleotides line up with TRBD2. Germline values: CDR1 GTSNPN, CDR2 SVGIG (reference sequence). The CDR3 extends over 12 amino acids. DNA of the CDR3: TGTGCCGCAAGACTAGCAGGTTACGAGCATTACTTC. It encodes CAARLAGYEHYF.

Here the CDR3 reads CASSPDRQGVTEAFF. The CDR3 DNA sequence: TGTGCCAGCAGCCCAGACCGTCAGGGTGTAACTGAAGCTTTCTTT. The chain couples TRBV4-2 to TRBJ1-1; TRBD1 is a possible D gene (5 bases). V lost 4 bases and J 5 bases, leaving 17 bases between the germline ends. CDR3 length: 15 residues. The V gene's germline CDR1 is LGHNA and CDR2 YNFKEQ.

This clonotype occurred many times. The V gene is TRBV4-1, the J gene TRBJ2-5; no definite D call. The germline V gene encodes CDR1 MGHRA and CDR2 YSYEKL. CDR3 length: 15 amino acids. Trimming shortened V by 4 bases and J by 2 bases, and 14 bases separated the two germline ends. CDR3 residues: CASSRGALGQETQYF. CDR3 DNA: TGCGCCAGCAGCCGAGGAGCGTTAGGACAAGAGACCCAGTACTTC.

The genes are TRBV19 and TRBJ1-5; no clear D. Per germline, CDR1 LNHDA and CDR2 SQIVND (reference sequence). V was cut by 6 bases and J by 0 bases, with 9 bases left in between. The CDR3 is made up of 14 amino acids. This CDR3 reads CASRLTPSNQPQHF. The CDR3 bases are TGTGCCAGTAGACTCACCCCTAGCAATCAGCCCCAGCATTTT.

The J gene is TRBJ2-3, the V gene TRBV5-1, with unresolved D. This CDR3 contains 12 residues. V lost 3 bases to trimming and J lost 3 bases, with 5 bases between them. Per germline, CDR1 SGHRS and CDR2 YFSETQ. CDR3 in DNA: TGCGCCAGCAGCTCCGCAACAGATACGCAGTATTTT. This encodes CASSSATDTQYF. The full variable domain, in which reference TRBV5-1 and TRBJ2-3 provide the parts outside the CDR3, is KAGVTQTPRYLIKTRGQQVTLSCSPISGHRSVSWYQQTPGQGLQFLFEYFSETQRNKGNFPGRFSGRQFSNSRSEMNVSTLELGDSALYLCASSSATDTQYFGPGTRLTVL.

The chain is built from TRBV27 and TRBJ2-7; no definite D call. The CDR3 consists of 14 residues. CDR1 MNHEY and CDR2 SMNVEV come from the germline V gene (reference sequence). V was shortened by 6 bases and J by 6 bases, with 18 bases between the two germline ends. CDR3 in amino acids: CASRVNPLMSEQYF. The CDR3 region has the DNA TGTGCCAGCAGAGTAAACCCTTTAATGAGCGAGCAGTACTTC.

This clonotype has ten or more counts. This rearrangement joins TRBV2 to TRBJ1-1; D possibly corresponds to TRBD1 (6 bases). Germline CDR1 is SNHLY and CDR2 is FYNNEI. V lost 0 bases, J lost 0 bases, and 11 bases lay in between. This CDR3 has 16 residues. The CDR3 DNA is TGTGCCAGCAGTGAAGCCCCGGGGGCAATGAACACTGAAGCTTTCTTT. It translates to CASSEAPGAMNTEAFF.

This clonotype was observed many times. The chain carries TRBV12-5 and TRBJ2-7, with D possibly called TRBD1 or TRBD2 (6 bases each). This CDR3 comprises 16 residues. Trimming took 3 bases from V and 5 from J, leaving 20 bases between them. Germline V gene data show CDR1 as LGHNT and CDR2 as FRNRAP. This CDR3 is CASGFDRARGGNEQYF. CDR3 sequence (DNA): TGTGCTAGTGGTTTCGACCGCGCTCGAGGGGGGAACGAGCAGTACTTC.

This clonotype was counted at least ten times. J is TRBJ2-1 and V is TRBV6-1; D may be TRBD1 (5 bases). This CDR3 is built from 12 residues. Per the germline V gene, CDR1 is MNHNS and CDR2 is SASEGT. Trimming removed 2 bases from V and 12 bases from J, with 11 bases in between. The CDR3 DNA follows: TGTGCCAGCAGTGAAAGGGGCGGTTCGCAGTTCTTC. This translates into CASSERGGSQFF.

The sample holds many counts of this clonotype. CDR3 DNA: TGCAGTGCTAGTCAATGGGGGGGGGGCCGAAATGAGCAGTTCTTC. Translated: CSASQWGGGRNEQFF. The chain joins TRBV20-1 to TRBJ2-1, with D possibly TRBD2 on 7 matching bases. CDR1 is DFQATT and CDR2 is SNEGSKA in the germline V gene (reference sequence). This CDR3 has 15 residues. Trimming shortened V by 3 bases and J by 7 bases, and 19 bases separated the two germline ends.

The table lists this clonotype with many counts. V is TRBV29-1 and J is TRBJ2-5, with TRBD2 as a possible D gene (6 bases). From germline, CDR1 is SQVTM and CDR2 ANQGSEA. V shed 8 bases and J shed 2 bases, with 15 bases lying between them. CDR3 size: 13 residues. DNA of the CDR3: TGCAGCACGCGATTGGGGAGGCAAGAGACCCAGTACTTC. Translation gives CSTRLGRQETQYF.

This clonotype was found many times. The gene calls are TRBV12-3 or TRBV12-4 and TRBJ2-5, with TRBD1 matching over 7 bases. V shed 3 bases, J shed 2 bases, and the junction held 6 bases outside the gene matches. The CDR3 totals 15 residues. For the CDR3, the DNA is TGTGCCAGCAGTTTCAACAGGGGCTTTCAAGAGACCCAGTACTTC. This gives the protein CASSFNRGFQETQYF.

A remark on this clonotype: This may be a read error: a much more frequent sequence differs by one nucleotide. The gene calls are TRBV10-3 and TRBJ2-1, with 16 bases matching TRBD2. This CDR3 is built from 16 residues. Germline V gene sequence: CDR1 ENHRY, CDR2 SYGVKD. V was clipped by 10 bases and J by 13 bases; unmatched bases: 16. The CDR3 region is CATGTSGGAIGETQFF. DNA of the CDR3: TGTGCCACCGGGACTAGCGGGGGGGCCATAGGAGAGACCCAGTTCTTC.

Ten or more counts support this clonotype. The CDR3 region is CASSLVGGSGYRGEQFF. In DNA, the CDR3 is TGTGCCAGCAGCTTGGTTGGGGGTAGCGGGTACCGGGGTGAGCAGTTCTTC. This chain connects TRBV5-8 to TRBJ2-1, with 7 bases that match TRBD2. The CDR3 has 17 amino acids. Germline CDR1 reads SGHTS; CDR2 reads YDEGEE. The V segment lost 0 bases and the J segment 9 bases; nucleotides outside the gene matches: 15.

This clonotype has ten or more counts. The chain is built from TRBV27 and TRBJ2-3; 13 bases are shared with TRBD2. CDR1 and CDR2 (germline): MNHEY, SMNVEV (reference sequence). The V and J ends lost 3 bases and 0 bases, in that order; junction bases with no gene match: 3. The CDR3 has 17 amino acids. The CDR3 sequence: CASSFRTSGGSTDTQYF. In DNA form, the CDR3 reads TGTGCCAGCAGTTTCCGGACTAGCGGGGGTAGCACAGATACGCAGTATTTT.

Of note for this clonotype: A far bigger clonotype differs at one base, so this is likely a read error. The chain uses TRBV29-1 and TRBJ2-5; weak D call: TRBD1 (6 bases). The germline gives CDR1 SQVTM, CDR2 ANQGSEA. The CDR3 sequence is 16 residues long. The CDR3 DNA reads as TGCAGTGCTATATTCCCGGCACAGGGAGTCGAAGAGACCCAGTACTTC. Residues: CSAIFPAQGVEETQYF. The full variable domain, with the rest looked up from reference TRBV29-1 and TRBJ2-5, is SAVISQKPSRDICQRGTSLTIQCQVDSQVTMMFWYRQQPGQSLTLIATANQGSEATYESGFVIDKFPISRPNLTFSTLTVSNMSPEDSSIYLCSAIFPAQGVEETQYFGPGTRLLVL.

This clonotype has at least ten counts. The chain employs TRBV29-1 and TRBJ2-7, with D uncertain. CDR1 SQVTM and CDR2 ANQGSEA come from the germline V gene. Trimming removed 0 bases at V and 2 bases at J, with 8 bases between. The CDR3 spans 13 residues. The CDR3 spells CSVEDGGTYEQYF. CDR3 nucleotide sequence: TGCAGCGTTGAAGACGGCGGAACCTACGAGCAGTACTTC.

Turning to this clonotype: Possible read error: a much larger clone is one base away. V usage is TRBV4-3 and J usage is TRBJ2-1; D remains ambiguous. CDR1 and CDR2 (germline): LGHNA, YSLEER. The length of the CDR3 is 14 residues. V gave up 1 base and J gave up 7 bases, with 11 bases separating them. The DNA for the CDR3 is TGCGCCAGCAGCCAAGCCGTTTTGTTGAATGAGCAGTTCTTC. This codes for CASSQAVLLNEQFF.

This clonotype was recorded many times. This chain links TRBV7-9 with TRBJ2-3, with TRBD2 identical over 13 bases. Germline V lookup: CDR1 SEHNR, CDR2 FQNEAQ (reference sequence). Unmatched junction bases numbered 10, after V lost 6 bases and J lost 4 bases. This CDR3 is built from 17 residues. The CDR3, as DNA: TGTGCCAGCAGTTCACAACCGGGACTAGCGGGGCCAGATACGCAGTATTTT. This gives the protein CASSSQPGLAGPDTQYF.